The T cell receptor (beta chain) under discussion was sequenced for a study of spatial heterogeneity in lung cancer. About the research overall: Fewer alpha-chain than beta-chain sequences were consistently detected.

Every TCR cDNA molecule carried a tag that served as a unique molecular identifier. TCRdb reprocessed the 5' RACE reads with MiXCR, giving one entry per CDR3 protein. The data contain around 110,000 distinct CDR3 sequences, 12% of them singletons. This clonotype has at least ten counts. CDR1 is SQVTM, CDR2 ANQGSEA, per germline. The germline V and J ends were trimmed by 3 bases and 5 bases, with 16 bases remaining between them. This CDR3 is 14 amino acids long. Sample time point: blood at routine non-recurrence follow-up after resection. Unsorted tumor, nontumor lung tissue or cryopreserved PBMC supplied the whole RNA.

J is TRBJ1-1 and V is TRBV29-1; weak D call: TRBD1 (5 bases). The TCR sequence derives from a male donor with early-stage non-small cell lung cancer. Specimen: PBMCs, collected at follow-up. CDR3 loop: CSVEAQGGKTEAFF. The CDR3 DNA reads as TGCAGCGTTGAGGCCCAGGGAGGAAAGACTGAAGCTTTCTTT.